The 3 T cell receptor beta chains below all came from one sample that was sequenced in a study of cytomegalovirus exposure and HLA in healthy donors (TCRdb year 2017). Library prep was done by the immunoSEQ multiplex PCR assay. TCRdb mirrors the immuneACCESS table, restricted to in-frame sequences. Some clones are absent from its copies; in checked studies, under half trace to an unresolved V gene, and the reason for the others is unknown. Counted in this sample were 260,000 or so clones; about 87% of them appeared once. Around 3% of the sample is held by the ten biggest clonotypes. Sequencing was performed on PBMCs. Receptors originate from a man between 18 and 29 years old in good health and CMV-seronegative.

The gene calls are TRBV27 and TRBJ2-7; 10 bases agree with TRBD1. Germline loops: CDR1 MNHEY, CDR2 SMNVEV (reference sequence). CDR3 length: 14 residues. Trimming at V came to 5 bases and at J to 2 bases, leaving 3 bases not matched to a gene. CDR3 sequence reads: CASSIGQGAYEQYF. The CDR3 DNA sequence: TGTGCCAGCAGTATAGGACAGGGGGCCTACGAGCAGTACTTC.

The V and J genes are TRBV9 and TRBJ2-5, with 8 bases lining up with TRBD2. V was pared by 5 bases and J by 5 bases, with 14 bases of the junction left unmatched. Germline CDR1 and CDR2: SGDLS and YYNGEE. There are 16 residues in the CDR3. The CDR3 loop reads CASSALTGGPLETQYF. The CDR3 DNA is TGTGCCAGCAGTGCTCTCACGGGAGGGCCATTGGAGACCCAGTACTTC.

This clone was observed once. The chain recombines TRBV7-9 with TRBJ1-6; TRBD1 agrees at 8 bases. This CDR3 is built from 15 residues. V was pared by 3 bases and J by 9 bases, with 7 bases of the junction left unmatched. Germline CDR1 and CDR2: SEHNR and FQNEAQ (reference sequence). DNA for the CDR3: TGTGCCAGCAGCTTTTCAGGGGGCGAAAGTTCACCCCTCCACTTT. It specifies CASSFSGGESSPLHF.